Presented here are 3 T cell receptor beta chains from one specimen sequenced in a study of graft-versus-host responses after intestinal transplantation. This table comes from immunoSEQ multiplex PCR, and its TCRdb copy is limited to in-frame clones, with some not included. The table includes some 88,000 clones, more than 85% detected once. The antigens these receptors bind are not known. Sequences were derived from unstimulated CD8+ T cells sorted from spleen or lymph node cells, sampled before intestinal transplant. These receptors all come from a human donor who received an intestinal transplant.

This clone was counted only a few times. The chain has TRBV19 and TRBJ2-7, with 9 bases lining up with TRBD1. Looked up from germline, CDR1 is LNHDA and CDR2 is SQIVND (reference sequence). There are 14 residues in the CDR3. V trimming: 5 bases; J trimming: 2 bases; junction bases outside the gene matches: 4. CDR3 loop: CASSGGTGTYEQYF. The CDR3 nucleotides are TGTGCCAGTAGTGGCGGGACAGGGACCTACGAGCAGTACTTC.

This chain connects TRBV6-6 to TRBJ1-5; maybe TRBD1 (6 bases). The CDR3 is 14 amino acids. Germline CDR1 and CDR2: MNHNY and SVGAGI (reference sequence). Trimming pared 5 bases from V and 2 bases from J, leaving 10 bases between. CDR3 region: CASSQGSGNQPQHF. The DNA for the CDR3 is TGTGCCAGCAGTCAGGGGTCTGGCAATCAGCCCCAGCATTTT.

The J gene is TRBJ2-3, the V gene TRBV4-1, with 11 bases lining up with TRBD1. After removal of 3 bases from V and 4 bases from J, the junction contained 6 bases not matched to a gene. CDR1 is MGHRA, CDR2 YSYEKL, per germline. The CDR3 has 16 amino acids. The CDR3 loop is CASSHPGQGAADTQYF. The CDR3 DNA follows: TGCGCCAGCAGCCACCCTGGACAGGGGGCTGCAGATACGCAGTATTTT.